This is a list of T cell receptor beta chains from one sample in a study of blood T cell repertoires in COVID-19. Profiling relied on immunoSEQ multiplex PCR, and the TCRdb table lists in-frame clones only, not all of them. This table holds over 95,000 clones, around 85% found once. The sample comprised peripheral blood. These receptor sequences come from a woman aged 55-69 years with COVID-19, enrolled during active disease. Each CDR3 is given with its conserved first and last residue. D genes are given only for firm matches. Not all rows give a size; the values are once, few, many and, for expanded clones, a class.

D,V,J,size,CDR3,DNA
TRBD1,TRBV2,TRBJ1-1,once,CASSDQGALTEAFF,TGTGCCAGCAGTGATCAGGGGGCACTTACTGAAGCTTTCTTT
TRBD1,TRBV7-8,TRBJ1-6,-,CASSPQIPGTGVSPLHF,TGTGCCAGCAGCCCCCAGATTCCCGGGACAGGGGTCTCACCCCTCCACTTT
-,TRBV6-5,TRBJ2-1,-,CASRRLGNEQFF,TGTGCCAGCAGACGACTAGGCAATGAGCAGTTCTTC
TRBD1,TRBV19,TRBJ1-4,-,CASSGTATNEKLFF,TGTGCCAGTAGTGGGACAGCCACTAATGAAAAACTGTTTTTT
-,TRBV7-8,TRBJ1-1,once,CASSGRTANTEAFF,TGTGCCAGCAGCGGTAGGACAGCGAACACTGAAGCTTTCTTT
-,TRBV7-9,TRBJ1-1,-,CASSLGNRMNTEAFF,TGTGCCAGCAGCTTAGGAAACAGGATGAACACTGAAGCTTTCTTT
-,TRBV20-1,TRBJ1-2,-,CSASKGDYGYTF,TGCAGTGCTAGTAAGGGGGACTATGGCTACACCTTC
-,TRBV2,TRBJ1-2,once,CASIEGGALYGYTF,TGTGCCAGCATAGAGGGGGGGGCGTTGTATGGCTACACCTTC
-,TRBV6-1,TRBJ1-5,-,CASSEMAGIVNQPQHF,TGTGCCAGCAGTGAAATGGCGGGTATAGTCAATCAGCCCCAGCATTTT
-,TRBV19,TRBJ1-5,-,CASSIRHGPEYSNQPQHF,TGTGCCAGTAGTATCCGACACGGCCCTGAGTATAGCAATCAGCCCCAGCATTTT
-,TRBV14,TRBJ1-3,-,CASSQVNGADSGNTIYF,TGTGCCAGCAGCCAAGTAAACGGTGCCGACTCTGGAAACACCATATATTTT
-,TRBV6-5,TRBJ1-5,few,CASTRSPNQPQHF,TGTGCCAGCACGCGGAGCCCGAATCAGCCCCAGCATTTT
TRBD1,TRBV12-5,TRBJ1-1,once,CASGLADRGGRTEAFF,TGTGCTAGTGGTTTGGCGGACAGGGGGGGACGAACTGAAGCTTTCTTT
-,TRBV4-3,TRBJ2-3,-,CASSQDIGLTDTQYF,TGCGCCAGCAGCCAAGATATTGGCTTAACAGATACGCAGTATTTT
TRBD1,TRBV18,TRBJ1-1,-,CASSPPSGGNTEAFF,TGTGCCAGCTCACCACCTTCAGGGGGGAACACTGAAGCTTTCTTT
-,TRBV6-4,TRBJ2-1,-,CASSPPGVNEQFF,TGTGCCAGCAGCCCTCCGGGGGTCAATGAGCAGTTCTTC
-,TRBV10-3,TRBJ1-1,-,CAISESWDTLNTEAFF,TGTGCCATCAGTGAGTCGTGGGACACACTGAACACTGAAGCTTTCTTT
-,TRBV6-5,TRBJ1-2,-,CASSPNLGYTF,TGTGCCAGCAGCCCAAATTTGGGCTACACCTTC
-,TRBV11-2,TRBJ2-3,-,CASSFQGSDTQYF,TGTGCCAGCAGCTTTCAGGGGTCAGATACGCAGTATTTT
-,TRBV6-5,TRBJ1-2,-,CASSYQSPGFGYTF,TGTGCCAGCAGCTACCAGAGTCCGGGTTTTGGCTACACCTTC
TRBD2,TRBV7-2,TRBJ2-2,-,CASSERGPYTGELFF,TGTGCCAGCAGTGAGCGGGGGCCCTACACCGGGGAGCTGTTTTTT
-,TRBV5-4,TRBJ2-7,few,CASSLWSGAGSEQYF,TGTGCCAGCAGCTTGTGGAGCGGCGCGGGGAGCGAGCAGTACTTC
-,TRBV7-9,TRBJ1-3,-,CASDLPGGNTIYF,TGTGCCAGCGACCTTCCAGGCGGAAACACCATATATTTT
-,TRBV4-1,TRBJ1-2,-,CASSPEDSSNYGYTF,TGCGCCAGCAGCCCCGAGGACAGTTCAAACTATGGCTACACCTTC
-,TRBV5-1,TRBJ1-3,once,CASSITAGYGDTIYF,TGCGCCAGCAGCATAACGGCAGGGTATGGGGACACCATATATTTT
TRBD1,TRBV6-2/TRBV6-3,TRBJ1-2,-,CASSFRTGGQANYGYTF,TGTGCCAGCAGTTTTCGGACAGGGGGCCAAGCTAACTATGGCTACACCTTC
TRBD1,TRBV29-1,TRBJ1-5,-,CSVADRGGDQPQHF,TGCAGCGTAGCCGACAGGGGAGGGGATCAGCCCCAGCATTTT
TRBD1,TRBV6-5,TRBJ2-5,once,CASGRDRGIQETQYF,TGTGCCAGCGGACGGGACAGGGGGATCCAAGAGACCCAGTACTTC
-,TRBV27,TRBJ1-2,-,CASSLSATQPYGYTF,TGTGCCAGCAGTTTATCAGCGACGCAGCCCTATGGCTACACCTTC
TRBD1,TRBV4-3,TRBJ2-7,-,CASSQDRGQGYEQYF,TGCGCCAGCAGCCAAGATAGGGGACAGGGCTACGAGCAGTACTTC
TRBD1,TRBV4-1,TRBJ2-7,-,CASSQDVGQGNEQYF,TGCGCCAGCAGCCAAGATGTAGGACAGGGGAATGAGCAGTACTTC